This paragraph reports one T cell receptor (beta chain). The target antigen is unknown. The data belong to a study of Ad26.COV2.S vaccination and SARS-CoV-2 variants. Some clones are missing from TCRdb's copy, which holds only in-frame ones; the method was immunoSEQ multiplex PCR. The table shows about 420,000 clones, with approximately 90% occurring only once. Overall study findings and caveats: Vaccinees showed greater spike-specific TCR breadth than placebo recipients. Placebo and vaccine recipients had non-spike TCR breadth that was similar. From the TCR breadth and depth analyses, total T cell responses may have been underestimated.

Treatment noted: 15 to 20 received Ad26.COV2.S at low or high dose, single or two shots; about 5 received placebo; per-sample allocation not given. Collection of the samples took place on day 63 after the first injection of vaccine or placebo. A Boston donor was an adult aged 18-55 years. This specimen consisted of peripheral blood, obtained in a trial of Ad26.COV2.S vaccine versus placebo. This TCR derives from a person aged 18 to 59 who received the Ad26.COV2.S COVID-19 vaccine or a placebo.

The CDR3, as DNA: TGTGCCACCAACGCGTGGAATGAGCAGTTCTTC. It codes for CATNAWNEQFF. This sequence joins TRBV2 and TRBJ2-1; D gene ambiguous. CDR3 length: 11 residues. Germline lookup yields CDR1 SNHLY and CDR2 FYNNEI. The germline V and J ends were trimmed by 10 bases and 7 bases, with 11 bases remaining between them.